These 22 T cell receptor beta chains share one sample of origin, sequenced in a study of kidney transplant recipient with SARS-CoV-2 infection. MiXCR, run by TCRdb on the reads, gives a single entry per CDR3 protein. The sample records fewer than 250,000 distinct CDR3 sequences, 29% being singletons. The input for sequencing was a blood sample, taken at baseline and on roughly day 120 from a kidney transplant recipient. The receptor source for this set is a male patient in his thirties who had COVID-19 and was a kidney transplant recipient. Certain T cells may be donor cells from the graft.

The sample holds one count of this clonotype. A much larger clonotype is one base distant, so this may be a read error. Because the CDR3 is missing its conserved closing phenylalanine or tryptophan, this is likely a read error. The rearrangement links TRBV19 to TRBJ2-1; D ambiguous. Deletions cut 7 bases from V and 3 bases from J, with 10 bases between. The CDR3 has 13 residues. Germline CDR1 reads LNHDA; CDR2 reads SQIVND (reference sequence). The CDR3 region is CASTATHYNEQFS. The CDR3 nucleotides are TGTGCCAGTACGGCCACTCACTACAATGAGCAGTTCTCC.

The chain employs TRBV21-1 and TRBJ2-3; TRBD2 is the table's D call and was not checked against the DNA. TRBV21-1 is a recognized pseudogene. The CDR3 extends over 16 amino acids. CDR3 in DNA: TGTGCCAGCAGCAAATATAAGGAGGACAGCACAGATAAGCAGTATTTT. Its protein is CASSKYKEDSTDKQYF.

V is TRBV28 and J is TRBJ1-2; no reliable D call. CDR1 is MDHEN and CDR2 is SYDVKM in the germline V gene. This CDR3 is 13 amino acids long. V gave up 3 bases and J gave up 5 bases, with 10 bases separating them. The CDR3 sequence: CASSLDGDYGYTF. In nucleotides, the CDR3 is TGTGCCAGCAGTTTGGACGGGGATTATGGCTACACCTTC.

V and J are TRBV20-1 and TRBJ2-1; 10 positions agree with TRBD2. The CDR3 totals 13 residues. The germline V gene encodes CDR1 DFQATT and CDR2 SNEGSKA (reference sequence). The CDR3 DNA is TGCAGAGTTTTAGCGGGAGGAGGCAATGAGCAGTTCTTC. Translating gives CRVLAGGGNEQFF.

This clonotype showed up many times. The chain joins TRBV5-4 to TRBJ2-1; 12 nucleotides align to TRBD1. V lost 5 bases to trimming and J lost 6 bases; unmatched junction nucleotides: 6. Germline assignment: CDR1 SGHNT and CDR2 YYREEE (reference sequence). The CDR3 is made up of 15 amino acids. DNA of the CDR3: TGTGCCAGCAGTGCCGGGACAGGGGGCCTCAATGAGCAGTTCTTC. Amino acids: CASSAGTGGLNEQFF.

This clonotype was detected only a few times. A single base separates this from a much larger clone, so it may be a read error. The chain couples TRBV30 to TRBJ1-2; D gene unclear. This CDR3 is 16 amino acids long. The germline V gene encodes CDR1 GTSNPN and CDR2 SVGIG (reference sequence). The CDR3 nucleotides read TGTGCCTGGCTCTACATGCGTTATAGAAAGACCTATGGCCACACCTTC. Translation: CAWLYMRYRKTYGHTF.

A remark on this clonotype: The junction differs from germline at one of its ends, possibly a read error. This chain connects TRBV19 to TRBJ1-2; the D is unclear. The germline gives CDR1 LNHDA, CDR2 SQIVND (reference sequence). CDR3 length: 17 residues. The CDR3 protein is CSSSYGETNRKTYGYTF. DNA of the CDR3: TGTTCCAGTAGTTATGGAGAGACAAATCGAAAGACCTATGGCTACACCTTC.

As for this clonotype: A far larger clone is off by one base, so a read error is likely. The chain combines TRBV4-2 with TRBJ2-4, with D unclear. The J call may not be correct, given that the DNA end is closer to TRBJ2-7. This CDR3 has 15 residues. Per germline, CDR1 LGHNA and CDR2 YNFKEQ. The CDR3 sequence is CVSSRTRISSYEQYF. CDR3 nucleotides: TGTGTCAGCAGCCGGACCAGGATATCCTCCTACGAGCAGTACTTC.

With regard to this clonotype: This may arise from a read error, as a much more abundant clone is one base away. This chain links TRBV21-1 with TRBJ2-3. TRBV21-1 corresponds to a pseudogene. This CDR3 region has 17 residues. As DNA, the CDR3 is TGTGCCGGCAGTTATGAGGTAGCTACAGTCATGCAAGATACGCAGTATTTT. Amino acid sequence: CAGSYEVATVMQDTQYF.

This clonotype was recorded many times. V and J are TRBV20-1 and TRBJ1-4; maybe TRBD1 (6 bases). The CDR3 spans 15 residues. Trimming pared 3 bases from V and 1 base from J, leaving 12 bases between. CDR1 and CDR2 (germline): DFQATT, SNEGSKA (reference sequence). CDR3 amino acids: CSARGSGQTNEKLFF. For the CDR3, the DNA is TGCAGTGCTAGGGGTTCGGGACAAACTAATGAAAAACTGTTTTTT.

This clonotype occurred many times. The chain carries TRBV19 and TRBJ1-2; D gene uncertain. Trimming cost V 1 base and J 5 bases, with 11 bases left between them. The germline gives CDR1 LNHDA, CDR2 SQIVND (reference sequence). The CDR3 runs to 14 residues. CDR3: CASSIGRDGYGYTF. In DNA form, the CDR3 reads TGTGCCAGTAGTATAGGGAGAGATGGGTATGGCTACACCTTC. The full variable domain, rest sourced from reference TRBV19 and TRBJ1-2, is DGGITQSPKYLFRKEGQNVTLSCEQNLNHDAMYWYRQDPGQGLRLIYYSQIVNDFQKGDIAEGYSVSREKKESFPLTVTSAQKNPTAFYLCASSIGRDGYGYTFGSGTRLTVV.

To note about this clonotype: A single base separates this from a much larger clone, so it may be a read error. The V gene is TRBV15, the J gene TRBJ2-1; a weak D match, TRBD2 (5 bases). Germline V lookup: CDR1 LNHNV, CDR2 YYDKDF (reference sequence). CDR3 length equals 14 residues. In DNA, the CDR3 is TGTGCCACCAGCAGGGACTTCCCTTACAATGGGCAGTTCTTC. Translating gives CATSRDFPYNGQFF. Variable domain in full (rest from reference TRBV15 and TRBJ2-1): DAMVIQNPRYQVTQFGKPVTLSCSQTLNHNVMYWYQQKSSQAPKLLFHYYDKDFNNEADTPDNFQSRRPNTSFCFLDIRSPGLGDTAMYLCATSRDFPYNGQFFGPGTRLTVL.

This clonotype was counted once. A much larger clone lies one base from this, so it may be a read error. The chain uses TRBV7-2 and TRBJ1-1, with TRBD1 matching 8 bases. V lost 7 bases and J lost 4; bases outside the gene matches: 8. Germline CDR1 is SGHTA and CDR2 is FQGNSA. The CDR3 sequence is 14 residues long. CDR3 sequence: CASNFPGQATEAFF. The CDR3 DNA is TGTGCCAGCAACTTTCCGGGACAGGCCACTGAAGCTTTCTTT.

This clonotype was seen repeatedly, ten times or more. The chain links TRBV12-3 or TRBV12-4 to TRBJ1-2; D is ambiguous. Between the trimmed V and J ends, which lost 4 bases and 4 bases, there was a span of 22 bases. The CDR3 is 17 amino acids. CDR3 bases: TGTGCCAGCAGTTGGCTCACCAGCTTCCGAAAGACCTATGGCTACACCTTC. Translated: CASSWLTSFRKTYGYTF.

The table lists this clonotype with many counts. The CDR3 DNA is TGTGCCAGCAGCCCAGGACAGTATGGCTACACCTTC. It yields the protein CASSPGQYGYTF. The chain couples TRBV5-6 to TRBJ1-2; a weak D match, TRBD1 (6 bases). The CDR3 consists of 12 residues. The germline V and J ends were trimmed by 4 bases and 5 bases, with 9 bases remaining between them. From germline, CDR1 is SGHDT and CDR2 YYEEEE.

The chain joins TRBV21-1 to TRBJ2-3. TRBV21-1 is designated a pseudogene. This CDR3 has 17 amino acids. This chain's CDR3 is CASSETVAAVMQDTQYF. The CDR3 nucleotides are TGTGCCAGCAGTGAGACTGTAGCTGCAGTCATGCAAGATACGCAGTATTTT.

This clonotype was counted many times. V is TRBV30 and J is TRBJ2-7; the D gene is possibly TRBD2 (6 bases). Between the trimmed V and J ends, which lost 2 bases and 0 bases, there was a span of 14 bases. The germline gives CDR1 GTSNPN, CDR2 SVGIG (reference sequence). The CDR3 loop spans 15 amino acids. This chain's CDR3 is CAWSRTKAVSYEQYF. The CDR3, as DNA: TGTGCCTGGAGTCGGACTAAGGCAGTCTCCTACGAGCAGTACTTC.

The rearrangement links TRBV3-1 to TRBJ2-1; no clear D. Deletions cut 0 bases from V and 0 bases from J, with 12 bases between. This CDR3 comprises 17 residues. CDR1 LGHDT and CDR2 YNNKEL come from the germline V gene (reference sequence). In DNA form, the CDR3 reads TGTGCCAGCAGCCAAGATCTTGGGCGTAGCTCCTACAATGAGCAGTTCTTC. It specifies CASSQDLGRSSYNEQFF.

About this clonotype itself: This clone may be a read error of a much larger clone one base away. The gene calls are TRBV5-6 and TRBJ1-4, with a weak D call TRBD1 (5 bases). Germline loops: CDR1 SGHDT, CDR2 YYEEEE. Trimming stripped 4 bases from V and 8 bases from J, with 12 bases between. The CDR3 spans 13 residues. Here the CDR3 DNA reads TGTGCCAGCAGCGTCTGGGGCGTAGAAAAACTGTTTTTT. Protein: CASSVWGVEKLFF.

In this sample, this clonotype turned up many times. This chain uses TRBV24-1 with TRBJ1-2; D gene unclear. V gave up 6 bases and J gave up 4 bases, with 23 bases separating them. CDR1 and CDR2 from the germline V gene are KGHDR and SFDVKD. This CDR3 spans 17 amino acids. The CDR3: CATSYRCSTRKTYGYTF. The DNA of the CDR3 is TGTGCCACCAGTTACCGGTGTAGTACCAGAAAGACCTATGGCTACACCTTC.

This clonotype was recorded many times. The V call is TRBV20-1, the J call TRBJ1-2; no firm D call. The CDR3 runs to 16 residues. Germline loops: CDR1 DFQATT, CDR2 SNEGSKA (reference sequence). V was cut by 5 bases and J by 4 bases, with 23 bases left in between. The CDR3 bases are TGCAGTGCTCTGACCACGCTGTTTCGAAAGACCTATGGCTACACCTTC. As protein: CSALTTLFRKTYGYTF.

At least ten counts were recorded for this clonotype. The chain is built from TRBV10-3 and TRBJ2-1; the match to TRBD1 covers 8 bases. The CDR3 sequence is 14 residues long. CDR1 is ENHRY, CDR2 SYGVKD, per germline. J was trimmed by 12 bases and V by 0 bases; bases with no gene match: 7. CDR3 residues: CAISESTGQGGQFF. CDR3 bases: TGTGCCATCAGTGAGTCCACCGGACAGGGTGGGCAGTTCTTC.